The T cell receptor (beta chain) under discussion was sequenced for a study of kidney transplant recipient with SARS-CoV-2 infection. This clonotype was picked up many times. TCRdb re-analysed the reads in MiXCR, keeping a single row per CDR3 protein. Altogether about 250,000 distinct CDR3 sequences are present, more than 25% being singletons, with the ten largest covering about 7%. The length of the CDR3 is 17 residues. V gave up 3 bases and J gave up 4 bases, with 16 bases separating them. Germline loops: CDR1 KGHSH, CDR2 LQKENI. The V and J genes are TRBV18 and TRBJ1-6; D not resolved. This material consisted of a blood sample, taken at baseline and around day 120 from a kidney transplant recipient. The receptor was derived from a male patient in his thirties who had COVID-19 and was a kidney transplant recipient. The graft donor may be the source of some T cells. CDR3 nucleotide sequence: TGTGCCAGCTCACCGCTCGGGTGGCAGGTTTATAATTCACCCCTCCACTTT. This encodes CASSPLGWQVYNSPLHF.